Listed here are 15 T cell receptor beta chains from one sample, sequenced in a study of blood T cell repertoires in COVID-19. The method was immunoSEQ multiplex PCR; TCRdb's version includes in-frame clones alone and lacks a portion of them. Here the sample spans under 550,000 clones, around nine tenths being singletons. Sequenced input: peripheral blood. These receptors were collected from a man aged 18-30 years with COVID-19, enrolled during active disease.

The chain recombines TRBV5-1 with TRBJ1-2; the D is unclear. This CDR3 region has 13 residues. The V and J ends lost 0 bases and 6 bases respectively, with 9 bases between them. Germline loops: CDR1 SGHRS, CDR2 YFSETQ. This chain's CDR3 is CASSLAQIDGYTF. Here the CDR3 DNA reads TGCGCCAGCAGCTTGGCACAGATCGATGGCTACACCTTC.

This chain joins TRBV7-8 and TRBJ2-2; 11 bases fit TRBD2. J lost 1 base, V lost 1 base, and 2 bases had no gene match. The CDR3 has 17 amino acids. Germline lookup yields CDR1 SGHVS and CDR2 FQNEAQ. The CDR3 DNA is TGTGCCAGCAGCTTAGGACTAGCGGGACTGAACACCGGGGAGCTGTTTTTT. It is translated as CASSLGLAGLNTGELFF.

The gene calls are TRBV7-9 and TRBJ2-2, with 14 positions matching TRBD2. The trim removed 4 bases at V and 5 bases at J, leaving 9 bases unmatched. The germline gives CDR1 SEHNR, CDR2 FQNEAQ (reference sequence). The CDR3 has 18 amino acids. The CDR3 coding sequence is TGTGCCAGCAGCTCGCCAACGGGACTAGCGGGAGTTACCGGGGAGCTGTTTTTT. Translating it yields CASSSPTGLAGVTGELFF.

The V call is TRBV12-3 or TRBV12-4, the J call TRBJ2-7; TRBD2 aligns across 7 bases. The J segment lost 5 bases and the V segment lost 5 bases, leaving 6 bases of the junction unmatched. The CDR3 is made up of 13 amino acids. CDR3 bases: TGTGCCAGCAGTCGGACTAGTATCGACGAGCAGTACTTC. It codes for CASSRTSIDEQYF.

The CDR3 is CASSRGGKETQYF. CDR3 DNA: TGTGCCAGCTCACGCGGGGGTAAGGAGACCCAGTACTTC. The chain combines TRBV18 with TRBJ2-5; 7 bases are shared with TRBD2. Germline CDR1 is KGHSH and CDR2 is LQKENI. V shed 4 bases, J shed 5 bases, and the junction held 4 bases outside the gene matches. CDR3 length equals 13 residues.

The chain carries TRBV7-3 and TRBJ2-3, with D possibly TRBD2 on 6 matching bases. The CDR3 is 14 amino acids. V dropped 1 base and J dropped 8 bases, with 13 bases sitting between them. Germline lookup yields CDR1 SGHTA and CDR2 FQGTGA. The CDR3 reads CASSLNRGEATQYF. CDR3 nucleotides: TGTGCCAGCAGCTTAAACCGCGGGGAAGCTACGCAGTATTTT.

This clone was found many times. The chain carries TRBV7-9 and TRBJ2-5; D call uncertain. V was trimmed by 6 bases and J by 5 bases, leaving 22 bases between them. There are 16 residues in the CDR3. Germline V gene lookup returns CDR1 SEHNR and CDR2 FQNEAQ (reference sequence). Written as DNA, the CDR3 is TGTGCCAGCAGACAACTTAGAGCTGGAGTCCGGGAGACCCAGTACTTC. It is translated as CASRQLRAGVRETQYF. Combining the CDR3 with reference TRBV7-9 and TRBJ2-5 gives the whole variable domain DTGVSQNPRHKITKRGQNVTFRCDPISEHNRLYWYRQTLGQGPEFLTYFQNEAQLEKSRLLSDRFSAERPKGSFSTLEIQRTEQGDSAMYLCASRQLRAGVRETQYFGPGTRLLVL.

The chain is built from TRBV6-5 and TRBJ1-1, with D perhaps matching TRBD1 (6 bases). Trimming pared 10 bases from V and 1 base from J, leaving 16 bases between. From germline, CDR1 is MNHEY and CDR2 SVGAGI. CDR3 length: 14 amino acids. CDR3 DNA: TGTGCCACCCAGGCAGGGACAACGAACACTGAAGCTTTCTTT. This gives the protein CATQAGTTNTEAFF.

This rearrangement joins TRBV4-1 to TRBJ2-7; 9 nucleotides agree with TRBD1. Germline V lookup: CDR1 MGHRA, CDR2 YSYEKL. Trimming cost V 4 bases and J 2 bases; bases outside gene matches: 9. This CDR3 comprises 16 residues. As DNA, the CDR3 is TGCGCCAGCAGCCTCAACTCCCGGACAGGGGCCTACGAGCAGTACTTC. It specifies CASSLNSRTGAYEQYF.

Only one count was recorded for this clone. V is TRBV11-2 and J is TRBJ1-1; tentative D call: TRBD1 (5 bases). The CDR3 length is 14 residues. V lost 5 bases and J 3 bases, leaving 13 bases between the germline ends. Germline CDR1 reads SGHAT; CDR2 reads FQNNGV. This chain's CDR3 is CASSPSRDHTEAFF. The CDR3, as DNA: TGTGCCAGCAGCCCTTCCAGGGATCACACTGAAGCTTTCTTT.

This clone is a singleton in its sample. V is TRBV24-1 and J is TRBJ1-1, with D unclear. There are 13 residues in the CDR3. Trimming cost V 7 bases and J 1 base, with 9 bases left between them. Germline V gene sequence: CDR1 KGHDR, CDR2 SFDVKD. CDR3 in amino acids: CATRGRGNTEAFF. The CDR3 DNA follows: TGTGCCACCAGGGGCCGGGGGAACACTGAAGCTTTCTTT.

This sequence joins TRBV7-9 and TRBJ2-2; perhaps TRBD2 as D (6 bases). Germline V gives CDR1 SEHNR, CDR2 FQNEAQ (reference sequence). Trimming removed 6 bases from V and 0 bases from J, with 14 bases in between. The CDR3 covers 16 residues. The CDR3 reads CASSPGGQTNTGELFF. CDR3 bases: TGTGCCAGCAGTCCCGGAGGGCAGACGAACACCGGGGAGCTGTTTTTT.

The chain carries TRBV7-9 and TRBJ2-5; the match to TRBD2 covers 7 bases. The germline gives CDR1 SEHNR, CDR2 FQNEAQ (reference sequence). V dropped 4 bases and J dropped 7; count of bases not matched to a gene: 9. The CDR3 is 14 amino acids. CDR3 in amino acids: CASSSKREWVTQYF. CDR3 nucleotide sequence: TGTGCCAGCAGCTCGAAGCGGGAATGGGTGACCCAGTACTTC.

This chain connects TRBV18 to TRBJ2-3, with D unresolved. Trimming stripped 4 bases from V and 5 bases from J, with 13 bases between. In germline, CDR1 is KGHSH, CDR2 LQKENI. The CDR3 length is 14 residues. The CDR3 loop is CASSLHGLEDTQYF. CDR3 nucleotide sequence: TGTGCCAGCTCACTCCATGGCCTTGAAGATACGCAGTATTTT.

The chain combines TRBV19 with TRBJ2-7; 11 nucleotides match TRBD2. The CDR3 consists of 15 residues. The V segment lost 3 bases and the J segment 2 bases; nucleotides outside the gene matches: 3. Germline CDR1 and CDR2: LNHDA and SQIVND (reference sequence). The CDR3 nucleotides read TGTGCCAGTAGTATCGGGACTAGCGGAGCCTACGAGCAGTACTTC. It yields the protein CASSIGTSGAYEQYF.